This TCR beta chain was retrieved from a study of glioma-infiltrating T cells. This clonotype occurred many times. In germline, CDR1 is MNHNS, CDR2 SASEGT. This CDR3 is built from 14 residues. J lost 3 bases, V lost 4 bases, and 2 bases had no gene match. Using RNA template, CDR3s of TCR alpha and beta were amplified with iRepertoire arm-PCR. One entry per CDR3 protein, called by TCRdb with MiXCR from the multiplex PCR reads. In the table there are 100,000 to 150,000 distinct CDR3 sequences, under 30% of which are singletons. This sequence originates from a human donor with low-grade glioma or glioblastoma, undergoing nonglioma brain surgery, or in good health (not recorded which). V usage is TRBV6-1 and J usage is TRBJ1-3, with 8 bases matching TRBD1. Sequencing was done on a sample of glioma tissue, nonneoplastic brain tissue, or PBMCs (not recorded which). CDR3: CASSGTGYGNTIYF. The CDR3 DNA reads TGTGCCAGCAGTGGGACAGGGTATGGAAACACCATATATTTT.